This TCR beta chain was sequenced for a study of T cell changes during pregnancy in multiple sclerosis. V gave up 1 base and J gave up 2 bases, with 6 bases separating them. The CDR3 has 13 amino acids. CDR1 and CDR2 from the germline V gene are MNHEY and SMNVEV (reference sequence). Method: immunoSEQ multiplex PCR; TCRdb's copy keeps in-frame clones and lacks some. The sample holds tens of thousands of clones, approximately 94% seen once. The input for sequencing was CD4+ T cells from peripheral blood mononuclear cells, taken in the second trimester of pregnancy. The origin of this receptor is a female donor with multiple sclerosis, enrolled in a pregnancy study. The chain employs TRBV27 and TRBJ2-7; D call uncertain. The DNA for the CDR3 is TGTGCCAGCAGTTTATTTCCGGCCTACGAGCAGTACTTC. It specifies CASSLFPAYEQYF.